The 20 T cell receptor beta chains presented below share a single source sample, sequenced in a study of beta chain features in type 1 diabetes. Regarding the study as a whole: All four CD4+ subsets of Type 1 diabetes patients contained TCRB CDR3s that were moderately but significantly shorter.

No antigen has been identified for these receptors. As every portion of the isolated RNA was reverse transcribed, the sequencing read expressed TCRB transcripts. The protocol was immunoSEQ multiplex PCR, while the TCRdb copy is restricted to in-frame clones and leaves out a portion. Of 120,000 or so clones in the sample, approximately 15% were seen once. The sequencing input was central memory CD4+ T cells from blood. Source of these receptors: a man aged 18 to 30 with type 1 diabetes.

The rearrangement uses TRBV5-6 and TRBJ2-1; D remains unclear. V lost 5 bases and J 6 bases, leaving 6 bases between the germline ends. CDR1 and CDR2 from the germline V gene are SGHDT and YYEEEE. The CDR3 is made up of 11 amino acids. The CDR3 coding sequence is TGTGCCAGCAGTACATCCAATGAGCAGTTCTTC. Translation gives CASSTSNEQFF.

This clone was seen a few times. V gene TRBV5-1 combines with J gene TRBJ2-1, with D possibly TRBD2 on 5 matching bases. Germline assignment: CDR1 SGHRS and CDR2 YFSETQ. V was cut by 0 bases and J by 8 bases, with 9 bases left in between. The CDR3 covers 13 residues. Written as DNA, the CDR3 is TGCGCCAGCAGCTTGGCTGGACTCGATGAGCAGTTCTTC. Amino acids: CASSLAGLDEQFF.

This clone was detected a few times. V usage is TRBV7-2 and J usage is TRBJ1-2, with D hard to call. CDR3 size: 12 residues. V was trimmed by 5 bases and J by 8 bases, leaving 12 bases between them. Germline lookup yields CDR1 SGHTA and CDR2 FQGNSA. CDR3 sequence (DNA): TGTGCCAGCAGCCGTCAGATGGACGGCTACACCTTC. This translates into CASSRQMDGYTF. Variable domain in full (rest from reference TRBV7-2 and TRBJ1-2): GAGVSQSPSNKVTEKGKDVELRCDPISGHTALYWYRQSLGQGLEFLIYFQGNSAPDKSGLPSDRFSAERTGGSVSTLTIQRTQQEDSAVYLCASSRQMDGYTFGSGTRLTVV.

This chain joins TRBV9 and TRBJ2-1; D perhaps matches TRBD1 (6 bases). The V and J ends lost 4 bases and 5 bases respectively, with 13 bases between them. Looked up from germline, CDR1 is SGDLS and CDR2 is YYNGEE. This CDR3 contains 14 residues. The CDR3 region is CASSPHEGDNEQFF. CDR3 coding DNA: TGTGCCAGCAGCCCACACGAGGGGGACAATGAGCAGTTCTTC.

Here the CDR3 DNA reads TGTGCCGGGGAGACGCCATCCTATGGCTACACCTTC. Its protein product is CAGETPSYGYTF. J is TRBJ1-2 and V is TRBV30; no clear D. V dropped 8 bases and J dropped 4 bases, with 14 bases sitting between them. The CDR3 runs 12 residues. Per germline, CDR1 GTSNPN and CDR2 SVGIG (reference sequence).

This clone was seen only a few times. V usage is TRBV5-4 and J usage is TRBJ2-4; D is uncertain. V lost 2 bases, J lost 4 bases, and 13 bases lay in between. CDR3 size: 15 residues. Germline V CDR1 and CDR2: SGHNT, YYREEE (reference sequence). The CDR3 loop reads CASSLEPGGKNIQYF. The CDR3 DNA follows: TGTGCCAGCAGCTTAGAGCCGGGTGGTAAAAACATTCAGTACTTC. The variable domain in full, completed from reference TRBV5-4 and TRBJ2-4, reads ETGVTQSPTHLIKTRGQQVTLRCSSQSGHNTVSWYQQALGQGPQFIFQYYREEENGRGNFPPRFSGLQFPNYSSELNVNALELDDSALYLCASSLEPGGKNIQYFGAGTRLSVL.

This clone was observed a few times. The chain employs TRBV10-3 and TRBJ2-3, with D hard to call. Germline loops: CDR1 ENHRY, CDR2 SYGVKD. The CDR3 is made up of 14 amino acids. V was shortened by 0 bases and J by 6 bases, with 10 bases between the two germline ends. The CDR3, as DNA: TGTGCCATCAGTGAGTCGATATTAAGGGATACGCAGTATTTT. Translated: CAISESILRDTQYF.

This chain uses TRBV2 with TRBJ1-4; D is unclear. Trimming removed 0 bases at V and 11 bases at J, with 10 bases between. CDR1 SNHLY and CDR2 FYNNEI come from the germline V gene. The CDR3 has 13 residues. The CDR3 bases are TGTGCCAGCAGTGAAGCGCTTTGGGATAAACTGTTTTTT. This gives the protein CASSEALWDKLFF.

The sample holds a few counts of this clone. This chain joins TRBV7-2 and TRBJ2-4; 7 bases match TRBD2. From germline, CDR1 is SGHTA and CDR2 FQGNSA. This CDR3 spans 19 amino acids. V shed 1 base and J 0 bases; nucleotides not matched to a gene: 12. This CDR3 is CASSLDVAGLLGAKNIQYF. The CDR3 DNA reads TGTGCCAGCAGCTTAGACGTAGCGGGCCTCCTGGGAGCCAAAAACATTCAGTACTTC.

V and J are TRBV25-1 and TRBJ1-2; tentative D call: TRBD1 (5 bases). This CDR3 is built from 14 residues. Germline V lookup: CDR1 MGHDK, CDR2 SYGVNS. Trimming stripped 3 bases from V and 8 bases from J, with 16 bases between. CDR3 region: CASSDDRGPRGYTF. The CDR3 DNA follows: TGTGCCAGCAGTGACGACCGGGGCCCTAGGGGCTACACCTTC.

This clone was counted between two and nine times. V gene TRBV4-1 combines with J gene TRBJ2-1; 8 positions match TRBD2. CDR3 length: 16 amino acids. J was trimmed by 3 bases and V by 2 bases; bases with no gene match: 6. Germline values: CDR1 MGHRA, CDR2 YSYEKL. The CDR3 DNA reads as TGCGCCAGCAGCCAAATCGGGACTAGAGTCTACAATGAGCAGTTCTTC. It is translated as CASSQIGTRVYNEQFF.

The gene calls are TRBV21-1 and TRBJ2-7; TRBD1 was called by the table and not checked on the DNA. TRBV21-1 is noted as a pseudogene. This CDR3 is 12 amino acids long. The CDR3 DNA sequence: TGTGCCAGCGACATTCGATCCTACGAGCAGTACTTC. This encodes CASDIRSYEQYF.

This clone was detected only a few times. V gene TRBV28 combines with J gene TRBJ1-3; D may be TRBD1 (5 bases). CDR1 and CDR2 from the germline V gene are MDHEN and SYDVKM. This CDR3 is built from 15 residues. Deletions cut 6 bases from V and 2 bases from J, with 14 bases between. This CDR3 reads CASSHQGFAGNTIYF. The CDR3 DNA follows: TGTGCCAGCAGCCATCAGGGATTTGCTGGAAACACCATATATTTT.

This clone showed up just a few times. This chain uses TRBV7-2 with TRBJ2-3; 13 bases map to TRBD2. V shed 5 bases, J shed 7 bases, and the junction held 6 bases outside the gene matches. The CDR3 extends over 15 amino acids. Germline assignment: CDR1 SGHTA and CDR2 FQGNSA. For the CDR3, the DNA is TGTGCCAGCAGCCTCACTAGCGGGGGGGCGTATACGCAGTATTTT. Protein product: CASSLTSGGAYTQYF.

This clone occurred a few times. V is TRBV5-1 and J is TRBJ2-7; D is possibly TRBD1 or TRBD2 (5 bases each). CDR3 length: 14 amino acids. V dropped 3 bases and J dropped 7 bases, with 17 bases sitting between them. The germline CDR1 and CDR2 sequences are SGHRS and YFSETQ. The CDR3, as DNA: TGCGCCAGCAGCTCGGGACCCCCCTTGGGAGAGCAGTACTTC. This codes for CASSSGPPLGEQYF.

The rearrangement joins TRBV9 to TRBJ2-2; TRBD2 matches at 12 bases. This CDR3 comprises 18 residues. Germline CDR1 SGDLS, CDR2 YYNGEE. Trimming cost V 5 bases and J 0 bases; bases outside gene matches: 8. The CDR3 DNA is TGTGCCAGCAGTCGAGCGACTAGCGGGGGCACGAACACCGGGGAGCTGTTTTTT. Its protein product is CASSRATSGGTNTGELFF.

The chain combines TRBV5-1 with TRBJ2-1, with D perhaps TRBD1 (6 bases). CDR1 SGHRS and CDR2 YFSETQ come from the germline V gene. V dropped 7 bases and J dropped 3 bases, with 8 bases sitting between them. The CDR3 has 12 amino acids. The CDR3 nucleotides read TGCGCCAGCGGACAGAACTACAATGAGCAGTTCTTC. This translates into CASGQNYNEQFF.

This clone was detected a few times. The CDR3 reads CASSARTDSYEQYF. In DNA form, the CDR3 reads TGTGCCAGCAGTGCCAGGACCGATTCCTACGAGCAGTACTTC. V and J are TRBV6-1 and TRBJ2-7; D is unclear. Deletions cut 4 bases from V and 1 base from J, with 11 bases between. The CDR3 sequence is 14 residues long. CDR1 and CDR2 from the germline V gene are MNHNS and SASEGT.

Of note for this clone: A single base separates this from a much larger clone, so it may be a read error. Other DNA sequences in the same sample also yield this CDR3. The J gene is TRBJ2-7, the V gene TRBV4-3, with 9 nucleotides matching TRBD2. Germline assignment: CDR1 LGHNA and CDR2 YSLEER. The CDR3 spans 15 residues. After removal of 4 bases from V and 4 bases from J, the junction contained 8 bases not matched to a gene. CDR3 amino acids: CASSRRLAGQYEQYF. The CDR3 region has the DNA TGCGCCAGCAGCCGCAGGCTAGCGGGGCAGTACGAGCAGTACTTC.

This clone was recorded at least ten times. Here the CDR3 reads CASTRQTSGGTRTDTQYF. As DNA, the CDR3 is TGCGCCAGCACCCGGCAGACTAGCGGGGGGACGAGGACAGATACGCAGTATTTT. The V and J genes are TRBV5-1 and TRBJ2-3, with 13 bases lining up with TRBD2. The CDR3 sequence is 18 residues long. Germline V gives CDR1 SGHRS, CDR2 YFSETQ. The V and J ends lost 6 bases and 3 bases, in that order; junction bases with no gene match: 13.